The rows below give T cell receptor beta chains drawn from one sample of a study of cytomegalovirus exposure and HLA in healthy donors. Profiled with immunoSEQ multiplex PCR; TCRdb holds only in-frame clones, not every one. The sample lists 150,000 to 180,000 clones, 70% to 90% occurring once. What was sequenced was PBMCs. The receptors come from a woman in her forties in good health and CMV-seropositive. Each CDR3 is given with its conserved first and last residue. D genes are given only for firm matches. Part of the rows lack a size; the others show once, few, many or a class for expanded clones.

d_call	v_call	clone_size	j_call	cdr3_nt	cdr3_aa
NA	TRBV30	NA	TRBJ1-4	TGTGCCTGGAGTCCCAGACAAATAACTAATGAAAAACTGTTTTTT	CAWSPRQITNEKLFF
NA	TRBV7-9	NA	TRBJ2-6	TGTGCCAGCAGCCCCCAGTCCCCATCTGGGGCCAACGTCCTGACTTTC	CASSPQSPSGANVLTF
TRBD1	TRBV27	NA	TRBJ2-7	TGTGCCAGCAGTTTATGGGGGGGGACAGGGAACGAGCAGTACTTC	CASSLWGGTGNEQYF
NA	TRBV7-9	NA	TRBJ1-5	TGTGCCAGCAGCTTAGGTCACAGCTATAGCAATCAGCCCCAGCATTTT	CASSLGHSYSNQPQHF
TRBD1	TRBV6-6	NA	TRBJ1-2	TGTGCCAGCAGTTACTCGACAGGGGGCCCTAACTATGGCTACACCTTC	CASSYSTGGPNYGYTF
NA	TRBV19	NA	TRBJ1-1	TGTGCCAGTAGTCCCCGGACAGTGAACACTGAAGCTTTCTTT	CASSPRTVNTEAFF
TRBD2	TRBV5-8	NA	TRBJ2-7	TGTGCCAGCAGCCTCGGACTAGCGGGAGTTCACGAGCAGTACTTC	CASSLGLAGVHEQYF
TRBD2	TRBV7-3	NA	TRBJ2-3	TGTGCCAGCAGCTTAGAGGCGGGAGGTGGCCCAGATACGCAGTATTTT	CASSLEAGGGPDTQYF
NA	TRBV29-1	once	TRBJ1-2	TGCAGCGTTCAGGCGGAGGCTAACTATGGCTACACCTTC	CSVQAEANYGYTF
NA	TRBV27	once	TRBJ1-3	TGTGCCAGCAGTCCCTCCCGGGAGGGTACTGGAAACACCATATATTTT	CASSPSREGTGNTIYF
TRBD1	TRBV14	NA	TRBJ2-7	TGTGCCAGCAGCCAGTCTAGGGACAGGGGGTCCTACGAGCAGTACTTC	CASSQSRDRGSYEQYF
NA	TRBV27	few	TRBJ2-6	TGTGCCAGCCGGAGCTCTGGGGCCAACGTCCTGACTTTC	CASRSSGANVLTF
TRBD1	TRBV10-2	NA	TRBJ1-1	TGCGCCAGCAGTGAGGAGGGACAGGGTAAGACTGAAGCTTTCTTT	CASSEEGQGKTEAFF
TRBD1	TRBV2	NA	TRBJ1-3	TGTGCCAGAGGGACAGAACGCTCTGGAAACACCATATATTTT	CARGTERSGNTIYF
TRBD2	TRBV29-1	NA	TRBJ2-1	TGCAGCGCCTTTAGCGGGAGGGCCTACAATGAGCAGTTCTTC	CSAFSGRAYNEQFF
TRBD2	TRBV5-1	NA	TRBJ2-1	TGCGCCAGCAGCTTGCGGGGCGGTACTAGCGGTTACAATGAGCAGTTCTTC	CASSLRGGTSGYNEQFF
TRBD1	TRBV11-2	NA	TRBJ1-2	TGTGCCAGCAGCAGCCTGGGACAGGGAGGTGGCTACACCTTC	CASSSLGQGGGYTF
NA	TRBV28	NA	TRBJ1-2	TGTGCCAGCAGTCCTCTCGACGGTCCTGGGAGGTATGGCTACACCTTC	CASSPLDGPGRYGYTF
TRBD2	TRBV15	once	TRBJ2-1	TGTGCCACCAGCAGCTTGGGGCTAGCGGGAGGGATAAGTCAAAATGAGCAGTTCTTC	CATSSLGLAGGISQNEQFF
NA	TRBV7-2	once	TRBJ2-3	TGTGCCAGCAGCTCAGGGGGGTTTACAGATACGCAGTATTTT	CASSSGGFTDTQYF
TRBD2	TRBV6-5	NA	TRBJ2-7	TGTGCCAGCAGAACGCTAGCGGAACCCTACGAGCAGTACTTC	CASRTLAEPYEQYF
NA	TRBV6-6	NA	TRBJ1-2	TGTGCCACCTCCCGGACAGCTAACTATGGCTACACCTTC	CATSRTANYGYTF
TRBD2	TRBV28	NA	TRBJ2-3	TGTGCCAGCAGTTCCCCATGGGCTAGCGGGAGAGGGGTCGGGGCCACAGATACGCAGTATTTT	CASSSPWASGRGVGATDTQYF
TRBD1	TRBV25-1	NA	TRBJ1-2	TGTGCCAGCAGTTTTAAGGGGGCTTCTGGCTACACCTTC	CASSFKGASGYTF
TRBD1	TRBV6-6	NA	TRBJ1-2	TGTGCCAGCAGTAGGACAGGGGAGCGTGGCTACACCTTC	CASSRTGERGYTF
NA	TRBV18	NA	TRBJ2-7	TGTGCCAGCTCACCAGTCGGTAGCGGAAACTACGAGCAGTACTTC	CASSPVGSGNYEQYF
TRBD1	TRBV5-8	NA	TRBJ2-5	TGTGCCAGCAGCTTGGGTACAGGGGAACGAGAGACCCAGTACTTC	CASSLGTGERETQYF
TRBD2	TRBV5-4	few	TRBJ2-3	TGTGCCAGCAGCGCCAAGACTAGCGGCACAGATACGCAGTATTTT	CASSAKTSGTDTQYF
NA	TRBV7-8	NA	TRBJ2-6	TGTGCCAGCAGCTTCAGGGCTCAATCCGGGGCCAACGTCCTGACTTTC	CASSFRAQSGANVLTF
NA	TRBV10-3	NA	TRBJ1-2	TGTGCCATCAGTGACAGGGGATCCTATGGCTACACCTTC	CAISDRGSYGYTF
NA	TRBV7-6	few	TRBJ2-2	TGTGCCAGCAGCCCAGGGTTCGGGGAGCTGTTTTTT	CASSPGFGELFF